This paragraph covers one TCR beta chain sequence. V was trimmed by 10 bases and J by 0 bases, leaving 7 bases between them. The CDR3 totals 12 residues. Germline V gives CDR1 SEHNR, CDR2 FQNEAQ (reference sequence). These data come from a study of blood T cell repertoires in COVID-19. Turning to the study itself: Spain, Italy and the United States supplied samples that represented acute and convalescent COVID-19. In each case, the material was cDNA or gDNA derived from T cells, B-cell-depleted T cells, or PBMCs.

In the original workflow: Cell counts per sample came from amplifying reference gene primers. Generated by immunoSEQ multiplex PCR, the TCRdb table keeps only in-frame clones and is missing some. That table is the source of V, J and clone size, and D and trimming were worked out from the DNA. The sample lists some 300,000 clones, more than 70% occurring once. The source material was peripheral blood. V usage is TRBV7-9 and J usage is TRBJ1-3; D gene unclear. This sequence originates from a woman in her twenties or thirties who had recovered from COVID-19. The CDR3 sequence is CATRDSGNTIYF. The CDR3 DNA is TGTGCCACGAGGGACTCTGGAAACACCATATATTTT.